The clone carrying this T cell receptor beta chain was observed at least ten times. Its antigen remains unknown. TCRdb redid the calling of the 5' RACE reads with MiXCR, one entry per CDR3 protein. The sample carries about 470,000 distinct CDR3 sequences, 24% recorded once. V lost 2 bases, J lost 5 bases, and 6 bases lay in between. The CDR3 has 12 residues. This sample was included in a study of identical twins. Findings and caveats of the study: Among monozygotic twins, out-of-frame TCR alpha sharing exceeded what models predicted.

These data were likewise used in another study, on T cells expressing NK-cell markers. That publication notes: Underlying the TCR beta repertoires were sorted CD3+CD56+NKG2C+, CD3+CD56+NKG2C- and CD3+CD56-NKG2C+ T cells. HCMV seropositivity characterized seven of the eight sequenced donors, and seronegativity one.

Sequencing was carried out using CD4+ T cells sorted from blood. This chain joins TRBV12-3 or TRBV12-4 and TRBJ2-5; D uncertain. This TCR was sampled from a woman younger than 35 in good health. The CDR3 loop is CASSLRVETQYF. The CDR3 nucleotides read TGTGCCAGCAGTTTACGTGTTGAGACCCAGTACTTC.